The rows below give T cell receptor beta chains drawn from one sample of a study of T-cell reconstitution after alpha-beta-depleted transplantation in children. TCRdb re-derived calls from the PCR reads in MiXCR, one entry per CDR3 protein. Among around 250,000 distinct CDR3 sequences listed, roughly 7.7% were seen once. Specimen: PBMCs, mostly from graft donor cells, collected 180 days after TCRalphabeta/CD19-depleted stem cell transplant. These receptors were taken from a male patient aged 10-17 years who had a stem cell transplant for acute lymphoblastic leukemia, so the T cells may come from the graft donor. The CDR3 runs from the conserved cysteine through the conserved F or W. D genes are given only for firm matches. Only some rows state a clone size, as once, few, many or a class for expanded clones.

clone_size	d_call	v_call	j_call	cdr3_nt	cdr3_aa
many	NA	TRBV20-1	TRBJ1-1	TGCAGTGCTAGCGGGGACTTGGGGTTTGAAGCTTTCTTT	CSASGDLGFEAFF
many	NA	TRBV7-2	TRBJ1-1	TGTGCCAGCAGCGAGTACAGGGAATCTGATGAAGCTTTCTTT	CASSEYRESDEAFF
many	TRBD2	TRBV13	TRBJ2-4	TGTGCCAGCAGCTATGGACTAGCGGGAGTCAGGAAGTACTTC	CASSYGLAGVRKYF
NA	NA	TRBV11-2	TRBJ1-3	TGTGCCAGCAGCTCCTTCCGCCACACCATATATTTT	CASSSFRHTIYF
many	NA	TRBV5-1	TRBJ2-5	TGCGCCAGCAGCTTCGCCAGTATTGAGTCGGAGACCCAGTACTTC	CASSFASIESETQYF
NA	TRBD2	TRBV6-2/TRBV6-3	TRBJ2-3	TGTGCCAGCAGTTACTCCAGGACTAGCGGGAGGCTAATAGATACGCAGTATTTT	CASSYSRTSGRLIDTQYF
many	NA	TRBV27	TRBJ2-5	TGTGCCAGCAGTTTACGGGCCAGGGGTCAAGAGACCCAGTACTTC	CASSLRARGQETQYF
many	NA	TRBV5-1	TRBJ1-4	TGCGCCAGCAGCTTGGCACAGGCCAAAAATGAAAAACTGTTTTTT	CASSLAQAKNEKLFF
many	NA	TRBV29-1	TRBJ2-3	TGCAGCGTTGATTGGGCCAGGGGGGCAGATACGCAGTATTTT	CSVDWARGADTQYF
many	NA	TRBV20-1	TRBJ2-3	TGCAGTGCCCGGGAAACAGGGCCCTTGAGCACAGATACGCAGTATTTT	CSARETGPLSTDTQYF
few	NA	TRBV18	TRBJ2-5	TGTGCCAGCTCACCGCCCGGGAAGAGGGAGACCCAGTACTTC	CASSPPGKRETQYF
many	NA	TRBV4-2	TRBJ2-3	TGTGCCAGCAGCCAAGCCCAGGGAGCCGGAGATACGCAGTATTTT	CASSQAQGAGDTQYF
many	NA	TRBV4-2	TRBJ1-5	TGTGCCAGCAGCCAACCGCAGGAGGGTCCCCAGCATTTT	CASSQPQEGPQHF
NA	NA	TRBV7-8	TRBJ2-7	TGTGCCAGCAGCACACCGCGCAGAACCTACGAGCAGTACTTC	CASSTPRRTYEQYF
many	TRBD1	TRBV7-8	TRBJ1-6	TGTGCCAGCAGCTTCGACAGGGAGGGTAGGAATTCACCCCTCCACTTT	CASSFDREGRNSPLHF
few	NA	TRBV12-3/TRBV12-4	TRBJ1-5	TGTACCAGCAGTTTAGCGAATCCCGGGACATCCCCCGTTCAGCCCCAGCATTTT	CTSSLANPGTSPVQPQHF
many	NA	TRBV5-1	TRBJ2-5	TGCGCCAGCAGCCCGGGGATACAAGAGACCCAGTACTTC	CASSPGIQETQYF
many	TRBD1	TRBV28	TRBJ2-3	TGTGCCAGCACCTCATCAGCAGGGGGCGAGGATACGCAGTATTTT	CASTSSAGGEDTQYF
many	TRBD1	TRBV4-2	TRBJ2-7	TGTGCCAGCAGCCGCCGGACAGGGGCCTACGAGCAGTACTTC	CASSRRTGAYEQYF
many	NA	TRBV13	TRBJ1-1	TGTGCCAGCAGCCGCCGGTACACTGAAGCTTTCTTT	CASSRRYTEAFF
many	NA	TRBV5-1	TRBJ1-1	TGCGCCAGCACGTTGGATCAAAACACTGAAGCTTTCTTT	CASTLDQNTEAFF
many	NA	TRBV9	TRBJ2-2	TGTGCCAGCAGCGTAGCCCTTAGTGTCACCGGGGAGCTGTTTTTT	CASSVALSVTGELFF
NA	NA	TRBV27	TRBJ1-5	TGTGCCAGCACCGCGGGGGGGCACCGATCCAATCAGCCCCAGCATTTT	CASTAGGHRSNQPQHF
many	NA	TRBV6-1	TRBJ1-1	TGTGCCAGCAGGGCAATCCTCTTGGGGTTGAACACTGAAGCTTTCTTT	CASRAILLGLNTEAFF
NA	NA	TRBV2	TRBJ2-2	TGTGCCAGCAGTAAGACAGGATCGAACACCGGGGAGCTGTTTTTT	CASSKTGSNTGELFF
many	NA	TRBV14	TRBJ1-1	TGTGCCAGCAGCCAAGCGGCGGTAGGAGGCACTGAAGCTTTCTTT	CASSQAAVGGTEAFF
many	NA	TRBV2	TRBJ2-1	TGTGCCAGCAGTGTGGAGGGGCCGTACAATGAGCAGTTCTTC	CASSVEGPYNEQFF
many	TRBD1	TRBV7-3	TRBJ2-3	TGTGCCAGCAGCTCAGGACAGGAAGGCACAGATACGCAGTATTTT	CASSSGQEGTDTQYF
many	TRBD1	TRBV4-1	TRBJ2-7	TGCGCCAGCAGCCACCTGACAGGGGGAACCTACGAGCAGTACTTC	CASSHLTGGTYEQYF
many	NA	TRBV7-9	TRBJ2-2	TGTGCCAGCAGCTTAACGGTGGACTTCAACACCGGGGAGCTGTTTTTT	CASSLTVDFNTGELFF
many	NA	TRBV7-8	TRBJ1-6	TGTGCCAGCACCTGGGGGGGGCCCCCTTATAATTCACCCCTCCACTTT	CASTWGGPPYNSPLHF
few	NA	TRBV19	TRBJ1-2	TGTGCCAGTAATCCAGGAGCGATTAACTATGGCTACACCTTC	CASNPGAINYGYTF
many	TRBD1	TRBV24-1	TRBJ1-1	TGTGCCACCAGTGCCGCCGGGACAGCGAACACTGAAGCTTTCTTT	CATSAAGTANTEAFF
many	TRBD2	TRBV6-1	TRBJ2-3	TGTGCCAGCAGTAAGACTAGCGGGGGGGCAGATACGCAGTATTTT	CASSKTSGGADTQYF
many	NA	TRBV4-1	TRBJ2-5	TGCGCCAGCAGCCAAGATGGGCGGGAAGGAGAGACCCAGTACTTC	CASSQDGREGETQYF
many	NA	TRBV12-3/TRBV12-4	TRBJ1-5	TGTGCCAGCAGTTTGAGGGGCAGGGGCAATCAGCCCCAGCATTTT	CASSLRGRGNQPQHF
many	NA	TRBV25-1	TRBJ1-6	TGTGCCAGCAGTGGAATGTATAATTCACCCCTCCACTTT	CASSGMYNSPLHF
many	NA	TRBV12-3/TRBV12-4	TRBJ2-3	TGTGCCAGCAGTTTGCAGCCAGATACGCAGTATTTT	CASSLQPDTQYF
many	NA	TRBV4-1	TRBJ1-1	TGCGCCAGCAGCCAAGATACGGCAGGGGCATTGAACACTGAAGCTTTCTTT	CASSQDTAGALNTEAFF
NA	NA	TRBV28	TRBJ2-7	TGTGCCAGCACCCCTTCCCCTCGACGGGAGAACGAGCAGTACTTC	CASTPSPRRENEQYF
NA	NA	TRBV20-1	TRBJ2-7	TGCAGTGCCATTCCGGGGGGCTTGGGCCTTGTCTCCTACGAGCAGTACTTC	CSAIPGGLGLVSYEQYF
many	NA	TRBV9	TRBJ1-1	TGTGCCAGCAGCGTAGCTACAGGGCCAAACACTGAAGCTTTCTTT	CASSVATGPNTEAFF
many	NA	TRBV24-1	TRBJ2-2	TGTGCCACCAGTGGAAACACCGGGGAGCTGTTTTTT	CATSGNTGELFF
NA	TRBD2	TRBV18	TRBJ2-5	TGTGCCAGCTCCGGACTAGCAGAAGAGACCCAGTACTTC	CASSGLAEETQYF
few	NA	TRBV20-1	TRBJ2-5	TGCAGTGCCCACCAGGGGTACCAAGAGACCCAGTACTTC	CSAHQGYQETQYF
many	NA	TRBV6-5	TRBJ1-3	TGTGCCAGCAGTTACTCGAAGGGGGACTCTGGAAACACCATATATTTT	CASSYSKGDSGNTIYF
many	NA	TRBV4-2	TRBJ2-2	TGTGCCAGCAGCACGGGGGAGGCCGGGGAGCTGTTTTTT	CASSTGEAGELFF
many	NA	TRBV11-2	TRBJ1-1	TGTGCCAGCAGATTCCGGGGGGGGAGCACTGAAGCTTTCTTT	CASRFRGGSTEAFF
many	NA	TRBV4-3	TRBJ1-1	TGCGCCAGCAGCCAAAGCGACAGGACGAACACTGAAGCTTTCTTT	CASSQSDRTNTEAFF
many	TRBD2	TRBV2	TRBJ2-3	TGTGCCAGCAGAGCGACTAGCGGGGGGGCTTTAGATACGCAGTATTTT	CASRATSGGALDTQYF
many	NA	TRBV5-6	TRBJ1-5	TGTGCCAGCAGCTTGCGGGCCGCCGGGAGGCAGCCCCAGCATTTT	CASSLRAAGRQPQHF
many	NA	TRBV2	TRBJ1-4	TGTGCCAGCAGTGATCCGGGCGAAAAACTGTTTTTT	CASSDPGEKLFF